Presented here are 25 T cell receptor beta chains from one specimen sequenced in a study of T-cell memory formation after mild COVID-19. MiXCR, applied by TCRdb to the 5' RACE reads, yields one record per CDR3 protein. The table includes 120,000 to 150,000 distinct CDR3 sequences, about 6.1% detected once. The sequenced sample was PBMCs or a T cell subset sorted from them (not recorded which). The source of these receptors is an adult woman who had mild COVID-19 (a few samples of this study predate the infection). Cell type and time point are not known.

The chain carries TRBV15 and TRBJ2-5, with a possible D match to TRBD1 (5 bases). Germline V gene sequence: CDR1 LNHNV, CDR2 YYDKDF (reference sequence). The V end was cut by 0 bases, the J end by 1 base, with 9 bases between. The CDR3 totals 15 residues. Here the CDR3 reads CATSRDQGAQETQYF. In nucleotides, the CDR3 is TGTGCCACCAGCAGAGATCAAGGGGCCCAAGAGACCCAGTACTTC.

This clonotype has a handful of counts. CDR3 sequence: CSAGTGVAYGYTF. The CDR3 DNA reads as TGCAGCGCTGGGACAGGGGTTGCCTATGGCTACACCTTC. The chain carries TRBV29-1 and TRBJ1-2; 10 positions agree with TRBD1. In germline, CDR1 is SQVTM, CDR2 ANQGSEA. This CDR3 comprises 13 residues. V dropped 7 bases and J dropped 4; count of bases not matched to a gene: 6.

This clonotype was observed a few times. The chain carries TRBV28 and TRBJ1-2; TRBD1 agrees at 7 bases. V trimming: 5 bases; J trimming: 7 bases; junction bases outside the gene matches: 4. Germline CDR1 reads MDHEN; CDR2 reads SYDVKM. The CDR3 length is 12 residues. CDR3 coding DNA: TGTGCCAGCAGTGAAGGGGGCGGTGGCTACACCTTC. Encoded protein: CASSEGGGGYTF.

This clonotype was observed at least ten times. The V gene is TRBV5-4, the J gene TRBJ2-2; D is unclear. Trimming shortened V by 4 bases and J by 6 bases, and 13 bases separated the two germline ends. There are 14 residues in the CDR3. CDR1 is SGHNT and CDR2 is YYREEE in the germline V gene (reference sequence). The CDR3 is CASSTEWGSGELFF. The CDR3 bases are TGTGCCAGCAGCACGGAGTGGGGTTCCGGGGAGCTGTTTTTT.

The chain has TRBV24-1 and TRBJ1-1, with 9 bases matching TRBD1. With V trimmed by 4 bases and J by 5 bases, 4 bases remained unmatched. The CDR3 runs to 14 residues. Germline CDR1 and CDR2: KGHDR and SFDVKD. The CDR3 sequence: CATSDPGQGTEAFF. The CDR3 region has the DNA TGTGCCACCAGTGACCCGGGACAGGGAACTGAAGCTTTCTTT.

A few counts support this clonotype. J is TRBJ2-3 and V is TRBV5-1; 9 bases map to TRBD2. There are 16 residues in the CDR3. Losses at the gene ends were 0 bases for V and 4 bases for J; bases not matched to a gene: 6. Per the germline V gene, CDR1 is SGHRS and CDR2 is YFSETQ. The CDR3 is CASSLDPGLAADTQYF. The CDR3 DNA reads TGCGCCAGCAGCTTGGATCCGGGACTAGCCGCAGATACGCAGTATTTT.

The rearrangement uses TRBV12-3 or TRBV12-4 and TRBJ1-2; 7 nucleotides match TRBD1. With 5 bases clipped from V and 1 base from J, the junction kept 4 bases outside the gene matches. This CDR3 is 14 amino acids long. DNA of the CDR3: TGTGCCAGCAGTCAGGGACAGATTAACTATGGCTACACCTTC. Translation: CASSQGQINYGYTF.

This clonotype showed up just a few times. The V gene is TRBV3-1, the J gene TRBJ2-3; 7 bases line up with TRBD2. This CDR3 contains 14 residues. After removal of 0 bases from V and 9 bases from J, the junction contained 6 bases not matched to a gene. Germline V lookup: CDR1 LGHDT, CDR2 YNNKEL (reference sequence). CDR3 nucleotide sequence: TGTGCCAGCAGCCAAGATTCCAGCGGGGACACGCAGTATTTT. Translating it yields CASSQDSSGDTQYF.

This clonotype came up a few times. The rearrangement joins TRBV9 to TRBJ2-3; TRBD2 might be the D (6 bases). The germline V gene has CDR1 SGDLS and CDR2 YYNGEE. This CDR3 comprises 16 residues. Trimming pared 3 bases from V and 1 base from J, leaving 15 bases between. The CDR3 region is CASSEYKAGRTDTQYF. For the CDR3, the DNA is TGTGCCAGCAGCGAGTACAAAGCGGGCCGCACAGATACGCAGTATTTT.

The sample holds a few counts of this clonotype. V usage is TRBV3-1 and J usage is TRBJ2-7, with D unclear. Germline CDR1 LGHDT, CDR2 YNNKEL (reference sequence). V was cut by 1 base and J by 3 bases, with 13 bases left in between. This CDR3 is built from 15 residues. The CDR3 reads CASSQVCLRHYEQYF. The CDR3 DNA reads TGTGCCAGCAGCCAAGTGTGTCTGAGACACTACGAGCAGTACTTC.

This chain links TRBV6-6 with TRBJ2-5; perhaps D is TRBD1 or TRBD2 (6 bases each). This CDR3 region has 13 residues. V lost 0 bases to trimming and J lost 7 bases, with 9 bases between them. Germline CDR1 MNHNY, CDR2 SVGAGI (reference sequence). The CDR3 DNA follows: TGTGCCAGCAGTTACTCGGGGGGCGGGACCCAGTACTTC. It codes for CASSYSGGGTQYF.

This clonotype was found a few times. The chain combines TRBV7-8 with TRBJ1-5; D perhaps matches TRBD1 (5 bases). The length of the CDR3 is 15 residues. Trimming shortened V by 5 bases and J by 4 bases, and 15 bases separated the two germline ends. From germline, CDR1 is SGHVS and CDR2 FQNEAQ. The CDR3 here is CASSPRPGRNQPQHF. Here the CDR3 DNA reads TGTGCCAGCAGCCCCCGCCCGGGACGTAATCAGCCCCAGCATTTT.

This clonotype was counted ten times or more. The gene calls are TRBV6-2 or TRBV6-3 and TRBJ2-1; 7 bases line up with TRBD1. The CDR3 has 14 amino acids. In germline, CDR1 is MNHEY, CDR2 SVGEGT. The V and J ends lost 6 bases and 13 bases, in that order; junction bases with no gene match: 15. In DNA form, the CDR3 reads TGTGCCAGCAGCCTCACCAACGGACAGGCCGGTCAGTTCTTC. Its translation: CASSLTNGQAGQFF.

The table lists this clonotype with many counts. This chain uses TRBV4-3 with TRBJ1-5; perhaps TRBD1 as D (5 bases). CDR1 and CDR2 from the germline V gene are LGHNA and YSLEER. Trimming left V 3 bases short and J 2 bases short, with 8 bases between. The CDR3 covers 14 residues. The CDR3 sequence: CASSQLQGNQPQHF. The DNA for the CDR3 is TGCGCCAGCAGCCAGCTACAGGGCAATCAGCCCCAGCATTTT.

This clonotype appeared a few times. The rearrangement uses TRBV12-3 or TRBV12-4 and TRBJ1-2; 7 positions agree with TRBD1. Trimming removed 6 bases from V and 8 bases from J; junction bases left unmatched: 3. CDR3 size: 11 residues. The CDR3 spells CASRNRGGYTF. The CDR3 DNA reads TGTGCCAGCAGAAACAGGGGCGGCTACACCTTC.

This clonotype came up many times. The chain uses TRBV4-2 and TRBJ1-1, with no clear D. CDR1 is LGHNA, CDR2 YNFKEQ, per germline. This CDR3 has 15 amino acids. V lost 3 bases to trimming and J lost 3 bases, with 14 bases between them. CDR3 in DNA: TGTGCCAGCAGCCATGACATTACGGCGGACACTGAAGCTTTCTTT. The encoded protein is CASSHDITADTEAFF.

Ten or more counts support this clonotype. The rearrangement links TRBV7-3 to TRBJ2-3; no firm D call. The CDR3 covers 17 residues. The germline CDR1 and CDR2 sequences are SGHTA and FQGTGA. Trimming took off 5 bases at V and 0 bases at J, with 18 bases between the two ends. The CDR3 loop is CASSPPRVGPSTDTQYF. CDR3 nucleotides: TGTGCCAGCAGCCCGCCTCGGGTTGGCCCTAGCACAGATACGCAGTATTTT.

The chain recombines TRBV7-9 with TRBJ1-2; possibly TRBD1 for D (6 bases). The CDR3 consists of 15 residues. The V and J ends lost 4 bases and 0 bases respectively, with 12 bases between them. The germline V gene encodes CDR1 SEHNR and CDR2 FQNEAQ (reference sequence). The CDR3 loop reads CASSSTGGANYGYTF. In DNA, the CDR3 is TGTGCCAGCAGCTCGACAGGAGGAGCTAACTATGGCTACACCTTC.

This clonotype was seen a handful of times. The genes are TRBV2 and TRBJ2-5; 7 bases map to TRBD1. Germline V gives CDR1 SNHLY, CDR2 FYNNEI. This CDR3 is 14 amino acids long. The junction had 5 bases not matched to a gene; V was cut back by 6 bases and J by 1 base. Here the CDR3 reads CASRVQGIQETQYF. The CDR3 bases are TGTGCCAGCAGGGTACAGGGGATCCAAGAGACCCAGTACTTC.

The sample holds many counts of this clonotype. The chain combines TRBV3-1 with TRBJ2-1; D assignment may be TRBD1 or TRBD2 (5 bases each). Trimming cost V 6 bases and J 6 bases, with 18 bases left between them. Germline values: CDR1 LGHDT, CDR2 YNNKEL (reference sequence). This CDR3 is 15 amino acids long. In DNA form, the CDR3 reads TGTGCCAGCAGTCAAACCCCAGGGAGTTCCAATGAGCAGTTCTTC. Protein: CASSQTPGSSNEQFF.

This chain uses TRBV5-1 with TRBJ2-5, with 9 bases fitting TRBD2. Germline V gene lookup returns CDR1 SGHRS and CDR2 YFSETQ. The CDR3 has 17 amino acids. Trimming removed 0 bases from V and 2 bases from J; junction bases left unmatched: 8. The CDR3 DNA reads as TGCGCCAGCAGCTTGGTCGGACGTGCGGGAGGGCAAGAGACCCAGTACTTC. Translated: CASSLVGRAGGQETQYF.

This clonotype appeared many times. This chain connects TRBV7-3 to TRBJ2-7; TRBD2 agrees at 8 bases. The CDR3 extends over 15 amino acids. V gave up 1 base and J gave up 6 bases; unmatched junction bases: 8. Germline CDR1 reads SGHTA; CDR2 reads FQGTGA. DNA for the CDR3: TGTGCCAGCAGCTTAATGGCGGGAGGTTTGGGCGAGCAGTACTTC. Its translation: CASSLMAGGLGEQYF.

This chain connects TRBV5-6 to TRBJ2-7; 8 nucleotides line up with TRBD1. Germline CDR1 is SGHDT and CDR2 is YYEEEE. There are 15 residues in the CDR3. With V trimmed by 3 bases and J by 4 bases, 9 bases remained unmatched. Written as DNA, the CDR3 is TGTGCCAGCAGCTCAGTCCGGACAGGGAGATACGAGCAGTACTTC. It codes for CASSSVRTGRYEQYF.

This CDR3 reads CASSLGGQLYGYTF. The DNA for the CDR3 is TGCGCCAGCAGCTTGGGCGGACAGTTATATGGCTACACCTTC. The chain is built from TRBV5-1 and TRBJ1-2; tentatively, D is TRBD1 (6 bases). With 0 bases removed from V and 5 bases from J, the gap between germline ends came to 11 bases. The CDR3 has 14 amino acids. Looked up from germline, CDR1 is SGHRS and CDR2 is YFSETQ.

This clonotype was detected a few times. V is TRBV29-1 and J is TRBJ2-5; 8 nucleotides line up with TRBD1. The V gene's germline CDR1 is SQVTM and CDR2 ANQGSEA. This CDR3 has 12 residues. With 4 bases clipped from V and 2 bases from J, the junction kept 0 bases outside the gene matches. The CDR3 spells CSVGDRQETQYF. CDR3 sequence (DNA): TGCAGCGTTGGGGACAGGCAAGAGACCCAGTACTTC.